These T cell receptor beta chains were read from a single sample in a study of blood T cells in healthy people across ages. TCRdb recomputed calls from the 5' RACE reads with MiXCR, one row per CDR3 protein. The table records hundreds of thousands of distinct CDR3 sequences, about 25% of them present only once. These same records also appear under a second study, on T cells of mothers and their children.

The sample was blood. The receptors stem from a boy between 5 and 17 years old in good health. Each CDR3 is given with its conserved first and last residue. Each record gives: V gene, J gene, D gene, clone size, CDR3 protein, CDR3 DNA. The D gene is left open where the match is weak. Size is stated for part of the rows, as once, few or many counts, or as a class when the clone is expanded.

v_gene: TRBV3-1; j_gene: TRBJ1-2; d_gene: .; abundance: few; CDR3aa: CASSEEAFWGAGGYTF; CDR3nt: TGTGCCAGCAGCGAAGAGGCTTTTTGGGGGGCTGGCGGCTACACCTTC
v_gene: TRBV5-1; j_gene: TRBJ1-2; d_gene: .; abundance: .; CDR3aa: CASSFLISRGYTF; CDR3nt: TGCGCCAGCAGCTTTTTGATCAGTCGGGGCTACACCTTC
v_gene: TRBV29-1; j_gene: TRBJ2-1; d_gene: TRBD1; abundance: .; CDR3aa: CSAKGQGANEQFF; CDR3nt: TGCAGCGCCAAAGGACAGGGGGCGAATGAGCAGTTCTTC
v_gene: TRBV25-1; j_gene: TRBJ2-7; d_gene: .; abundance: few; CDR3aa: CASSEPLTYEQYF; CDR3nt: TGTGCCAGCAGTGAACCCCTCACATACGAGCAGTACTTC
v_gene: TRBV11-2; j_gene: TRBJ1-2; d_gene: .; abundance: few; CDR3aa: CASSSMRGGANYGYTF; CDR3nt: TGTGCCAGCAGCTCGATGAGAGGTGGCGCTAACTATGGCTACACCTTC
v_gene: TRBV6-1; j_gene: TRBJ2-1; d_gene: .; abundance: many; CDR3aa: CASSGGYNEQFF; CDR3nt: TGTGCCAGCAGTGGGGGGTACAATGAGCAGTTCTTC
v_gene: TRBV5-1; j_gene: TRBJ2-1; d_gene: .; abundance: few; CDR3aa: CASSGSSVGGHNEQFF; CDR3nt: TGCGCCAGCAGCGGGAGTAGTGTGGGGGGCCACAATGAGCAGTTCTTC
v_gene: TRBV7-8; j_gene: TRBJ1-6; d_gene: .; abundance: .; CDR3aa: CASSARGSGSPLHF; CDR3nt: TGTGCCAGCAGCGCCCGGGGGTCGGGATCACCCCTCCACTTT
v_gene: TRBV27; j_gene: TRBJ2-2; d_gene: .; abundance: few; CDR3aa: CASSPRVSGELFF; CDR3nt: TGTGCCAGCAGTCCCAGGGTATCTGGGGAGCTGTTTTTT
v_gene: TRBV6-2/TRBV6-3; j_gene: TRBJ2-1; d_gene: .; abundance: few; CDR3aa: CASSRKSSSYEQFF; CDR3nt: TGTGCCAGCAGTCGTAAAAGTTCGAGTTATGAGCAGTTCTTC
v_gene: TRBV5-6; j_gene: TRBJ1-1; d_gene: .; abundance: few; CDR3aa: CASSLSIAGWDTEAFF; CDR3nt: TGTGCCAGCAGCTTGTCGATCGCAGGGTGGGACACTGAAGCTTTCTTT
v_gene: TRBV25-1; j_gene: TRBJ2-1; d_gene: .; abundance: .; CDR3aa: CASSEWSGHDEQFF; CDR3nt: TGTGCCAGCAGTGAATGGTCGGGGCACGATGAGCAGTTCTTC
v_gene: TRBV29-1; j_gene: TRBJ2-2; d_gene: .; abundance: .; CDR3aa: CSVNPGLGTGELFF; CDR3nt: TGCAGCGTCAACCCCGGGCTTGGCACCGGGGAGCTGTTTTTT
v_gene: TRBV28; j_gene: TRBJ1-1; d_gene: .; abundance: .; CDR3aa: CASSLWAGVPNTEAFF; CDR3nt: TGTGCCAGCAGTTTATGGGCAGGCGTCCCTAACACTGAAGCTTTCTTT
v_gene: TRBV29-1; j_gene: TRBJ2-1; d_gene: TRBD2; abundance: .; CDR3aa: CSVGGGGSYNEQFF; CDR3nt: TGCAGCGTTGGTGGGGGGGGCTCCTACAATGAGCAGTTCTTC
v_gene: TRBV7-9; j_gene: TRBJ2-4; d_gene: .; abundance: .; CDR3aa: CASSSQALIAKNIQYF; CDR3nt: TGTGCCAGCAGCTCACAGGCCCTCATAGCCAAAAACATTCAGTACTTC
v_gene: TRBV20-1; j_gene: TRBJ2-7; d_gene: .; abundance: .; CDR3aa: CSAHRAYGTTRDEQYF; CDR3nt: TGCAGTGCCCATCGGGCTTATGGGACGACTAGGGACGAGCAGTACTTC
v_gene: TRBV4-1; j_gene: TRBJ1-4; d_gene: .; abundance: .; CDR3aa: CASSQFATNEKLFF; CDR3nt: TGCGCCAGCAGCCAATTTGCAACCAATGAAAAACTGTTTTTT
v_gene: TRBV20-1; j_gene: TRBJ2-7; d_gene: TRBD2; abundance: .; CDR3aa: CSASSVTSGDVYEQYF; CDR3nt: TGCAGTGCTAGTTCCGTAACTAGCGGGGACGTATACGAGCAGTACTTC
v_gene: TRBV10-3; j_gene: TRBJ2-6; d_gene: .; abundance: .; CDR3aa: CAITSGSGANVLTF; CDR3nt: TGTGCCATCACCTCGGGCTCTGGGGCCAACGTCCTGACTTTC
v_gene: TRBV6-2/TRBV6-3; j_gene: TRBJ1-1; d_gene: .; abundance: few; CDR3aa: CASTPITGEAFF; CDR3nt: TGTGCCAGCACCCCCATTACCGGCGAAGCTTTCTTT
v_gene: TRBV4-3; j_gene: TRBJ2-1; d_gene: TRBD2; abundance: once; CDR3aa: CASSPQGGIEQFF; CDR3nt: TGCGCCAGCAGCCCCCAGGGAGGGATTGAGCAGTTCTTC
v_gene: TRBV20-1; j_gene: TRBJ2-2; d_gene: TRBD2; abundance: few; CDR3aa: CSAMGGLTGELFF; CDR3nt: TGCAGTGCTATGGGAGGGCTTACCGGGGAGCTGTTTTTT
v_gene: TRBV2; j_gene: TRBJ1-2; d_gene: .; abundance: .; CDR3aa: CASSEAQGYTF; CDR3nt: TGTGCCAGCAGTGAAGCGCAGGGCTACACCTTC
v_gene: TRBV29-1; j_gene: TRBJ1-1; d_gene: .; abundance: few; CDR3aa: CSGMGLSNTEAFF; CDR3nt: TGCAGCGGGATGGGACTCTCGAACACTGAAGCTTTCTTT
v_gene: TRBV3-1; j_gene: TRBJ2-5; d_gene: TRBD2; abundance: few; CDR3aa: CASSQVELAGEEWETQYF; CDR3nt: TGTGCCAGCAGCCAAGTTGAACTAGCGGGAGAAGAATGGGAGACCCAGTACTTC
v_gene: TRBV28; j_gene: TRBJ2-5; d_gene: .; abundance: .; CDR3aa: CASSKPDTADWETQYF; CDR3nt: TGTGCCAGCAGCAAACCCGACACGGCGGATTGGGAGACCCAGTACTTC
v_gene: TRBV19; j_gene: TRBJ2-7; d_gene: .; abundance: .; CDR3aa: CATGDYEQYF; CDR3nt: TGTGCCACCGGGGACTACGAGCAGTACTTC
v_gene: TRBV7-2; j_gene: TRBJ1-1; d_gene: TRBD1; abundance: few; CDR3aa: CASSLGTGGITEAFF; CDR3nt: TGTGCCAGCAGCTTAGGGACAGGGGGGATCACTGAAGCTTTCTTT
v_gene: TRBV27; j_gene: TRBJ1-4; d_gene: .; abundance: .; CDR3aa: CASSAGWATNEKLFF; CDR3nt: TGTGCCAGCAGTGCCGGGTGGGCCACTAATGAAAAACTGTTTTTT
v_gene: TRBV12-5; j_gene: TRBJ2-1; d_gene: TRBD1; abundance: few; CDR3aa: CASGGQGTYNEQFF; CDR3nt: TGTGCTAGTGGGGGACAGGGAACCTACAATGAGCAGTTCTTC
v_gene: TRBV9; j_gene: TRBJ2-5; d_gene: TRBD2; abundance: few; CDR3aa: CASSVSGRASETQYF; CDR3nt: TGTGCCAGCAGCGTAAGTGGGAGGGCCTCGGAGACCCAGTACTTC
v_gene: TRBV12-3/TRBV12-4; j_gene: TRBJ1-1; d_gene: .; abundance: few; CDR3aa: CASRSGEGNEAFF; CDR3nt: TGTGCCAGCCGATCAGGGGAAGGGAATGAAGCTTTCTTT
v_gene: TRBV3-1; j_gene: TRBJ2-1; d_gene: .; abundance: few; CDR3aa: CASSQREGEQFF; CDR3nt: TGTGCCAGCAGCCAACGCGAAGGAGAGCAGTTCTTC
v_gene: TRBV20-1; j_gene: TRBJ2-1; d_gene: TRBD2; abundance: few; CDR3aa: CSANSGRAGNEQFF; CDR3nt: TGCAGTGCTAATAGCGGGAGGGCTGGGAATGAGCAGTTCTTC
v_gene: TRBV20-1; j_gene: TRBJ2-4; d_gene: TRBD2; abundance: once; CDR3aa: CSAGLENIQYF; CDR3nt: TGCAGTGCCGGACTAGAAAACATTCAGTACTTC
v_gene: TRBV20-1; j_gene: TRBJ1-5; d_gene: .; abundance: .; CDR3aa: CSAPYRATNQPQHF; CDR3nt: TGCAGTGCTCCCTACAGGGCAACCAATCAGCCCCAGCATTTT
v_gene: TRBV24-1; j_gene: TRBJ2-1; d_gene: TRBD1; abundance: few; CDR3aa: CATSDWNSGTGLGRAFF; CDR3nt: TGTGCCACCAGTGATTGGAACTCCGGGACAGGGCTCGGAAGGGCGTTCTTC
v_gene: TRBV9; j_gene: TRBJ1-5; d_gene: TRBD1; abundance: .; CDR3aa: CASSSSGTGDQPQHF; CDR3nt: TGTGCCAGCAGCTCCTCCGGGACAGGGGATCAGCCCCAGCATTTT
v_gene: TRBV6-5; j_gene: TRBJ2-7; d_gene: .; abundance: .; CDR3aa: CASSPPLAVPYEQYF; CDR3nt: TGTGCCAGCAGCCCACCTTTGGCGGTACCCTACGAGCAGTACTTC
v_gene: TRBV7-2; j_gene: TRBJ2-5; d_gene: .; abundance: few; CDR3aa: CASSLAIVRTEGETQYF; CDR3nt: TGTGCCAGCAGCTTAGCGATCGTCCGGACGGAGGGAGAGACCCAGTACTTC
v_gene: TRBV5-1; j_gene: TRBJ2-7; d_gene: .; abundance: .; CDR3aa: CASSLRSPTYEQYF; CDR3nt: TGCGCCAGCAGCTTGAGGAGCCCAACCTACGAGCAGTACTTC
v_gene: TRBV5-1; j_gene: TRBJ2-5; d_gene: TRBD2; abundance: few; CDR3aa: CASSPGTSEETQYF; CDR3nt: TGCGCCAGCAGCCCTGGGACTAGCGAAGAGACCCAGTACTTC